The present T cell receptor beta chain was sequenced within a study of T cell responses to AZD1222 COVID-19 vaccine. Study-wide results and caveats: Donors were chiefly white British, with a greater number of females, and clonal diversity was perhaps underestimated. Vaccine-related CD4 TCRs covered spike, predominating at 160-218 and 743-854. Regions left unmutated in variants are reportedly the target of nearly half of spike-specific TCRs.

Some second doses came at about 4 weeks and others at about 12 weeks; these were pooled. This table comes from immunoSEQ multiplex PCR, and its TCRdb copy is limited to in-frame clones, with some not included. The sample lists approximately 150,000 clones, 80% to 95% seen once, with 3% to 3.5% in the top ten. Per germline, CDR1 SGHVS and CDR2 FNYEAQ. Trimming took 2 bases from V and 6 from J, leaving 8 bases between them. This CDR3 contains 12 residues. This clone was seen only a few times. Antigen: not known. The chain employs TRBV7-6 and TRBJ2-7; weak D call: TRBD1 (5 bases). The receptor's source is an adult who received the AZD1222 COVID-19 vaccine. The sample in question was peripheral blood, obtained 28 days after the second AZD1222 dose. CDR3 protein: CASSLQGTEQYF. The CDR3 DNA reads as TGTGCCAGCAGCTTACAGGGTACCGAGCAGTACTTC.